This T cell receptor beta chain was identified in a study of blood T cell repertoires in COVID-19. Looking at the study overall: Acute and convalescent COVID-19 specimens originated in the United States, Italy and Spain. PBMCs, B-cell-depleted T cells, or T cells were the source of the cDNA or gDNA that made up the material.

As to this clone: The junction departs from germline at one end; a sequencing error may be responsible.

Original processing methods: Estimates of nucleated cell counts were drawn from the amplification of reference gene primers. Assay used: immunoSEQ multiplex PCR; TCRdb lists only in-frame clones, some missing. The V and J calls and clone size were taken over from that table, and D and trimming were inferred from the DNA. The profile shows tens of thousands of clones, roughly 85% of them singletons. The receptor was isolated from a human donor in a cohort sampled during active COVID-19. Sequenced input: peripheral blood.

CDR3 residues: CASSLDPGLAGEYVQYF. Here the CDR3 DNA reads TGTGCCAGCAGCTTAGATCCTGGACTAGCGGGAGAGTACGTGCAGTACTTC. The V and J genes are TRBV11-2 and TRBJ2-7; 13 bases map to TRBD2. The CDR3 covers 17 residues. In germline, CDR1 is SGHAT, CDR2 FQNNGV.